This T cell receptor (beta chain) was identified during a study of long-term antiretroviral therapy in people with HIV. At survey level, the immunoSEQ assay was run in its v3.0 version. Generated by immunoSEQ multiplex PCR, the TCRdb table keeps only in-frame clones and is missing some. The table has about 36,000 clones, about 80% seen once. This specimen was unsorted PBMCs, taken 3.4 years after starting antiretroviral therapy. The TCR sequence derives from a man between 25 and 39 years old with HIV.

The CDR3 DNA follows: TGCGCCAGCAGCTTGGCCAGGGGACGGGACGAGCAGTACTTC. Protein sequence: CASSLARGRDEQYF. The genes are TRBV5-1 and TRBJ2-7, with D possibly being TRBD1 (6 bases). Germline assignment: CDR1 SGHRS and CDR2 YFSETQ. The CDR3 contains 14 residues. With 0 bases removed from V and 5 bases from J, the gap between germline ends came to 12 bases. The full variable domain, with the rest looked up from reference TRBV5-1 and TRBJ2-7, is KAGVTQTPRYLIKTRGQQVTLSCSPISGHRSVSWYQQTPGQGLQFLFEYFSETQRNKGNFPGRFSGRQFSNSRSEMNVSTLELGDSALYLCASSLARGRDEQYFGPGTRLTVT.